Listed below are T cell receptor beta chains from one sample, sequenced in a study of blood T cell repertoires in COVID-19. TCRdb's copy holds only in-frame clones and misses some; the assay was immunoSEQ multiplex PCR. The sample lists approximately 250,000 clones; more than 65% were seen once. The sequenced sample was peripheral blood. The receptors were sampled from a woman aged 40 to 50 who had recovered from COVID-19. Both conserved end residues are part of each CDR3. A D gene is named only where the DNA matches it firmly. Not every row has a clone size; where given, it reads once, few, many or a size class.

abundance | j_gene | d_gene | v_gene | CDR3aa | CDR3nt
NA | TRBJ1-2 | TRBD1 | TRBV3-1/TRBV3-2 | CNAPPGGARYGYTF | TGCAATGCCCCACCAGGGGGAGCCCGCTATGGCTACACCTTC
NA | TRBJ2-7 | NA | TRBV7-2 | CASSLGRGSSYEQYF | TGTGCCAGCAGCTTAGGACGGGGGAGCTCCTACGAGCAGTACTTC
NA | TRBJ2-3 | NA | TRBV11-3 | CASSVGGRVIDTQYF | TGTGCCAGCAGTGTCGGCGGCAGGGTAATAGATACGCAGTATTTT
NA | TRBJ2-3 | TRBD2 | TRBV5-4 | CASSLGTSGSDTQYF | TGTGCCAGCAGCTTAGGGACTAGCGGCTCAGATACGCAGTATTTT
NA | TRBJ1-4 | TRBD1 | TRBV28 | CASRRDGTANEKLFF | TGTGCCAGCAGACGCGACGGGACAGCTAATGAAAAACTGTTTTTT
NA | TRBJ1-6 | TRBD1 | TRBV18 | CASSLGQGDSPLHF | TGTGCCAGCTCACTGGGACAGGGGGATTCACCCCTCCACTTT
NA | TRBJ1-2 | TRBD1 | TRBV12-3/TRBV12-4 | CASSRTGDGYTF | TGTGCCAGCAGCCGGACAGGGGATGGCTACACCTTC
once | TRBJ2-1 | TRBD1 | TRBV7-2 | CASSLDNGQAYEQFF | TGTGCCAGCAGCTTAGATAACGGACAGGCCTATGAGCAGTTCTTC
few | TRBJ1-1 | NA | TRBV10-1 | CASSPYIFSEAFF | TGCGCCAGCAGCCCCTATATTTTCTCTGAAGCTTTCTTT
once | TRBJ1-2 | NA | TRBV6-5 | CASSSPRDYGYTF | TGTGCCAGCAGTTCCCCACGGGACTATGGCTACACCTTC
NA | TRBJ1-3 | TRBD1 | TRBV7-6 | CASSLVGTGLGAGNTIYF | TGTGCCAGCAGCTTAGTGGGGACAGGTTTGGGAGCTGGAAACACCATATATTTT
few | TRBJ1-5 | NA | TRBV5-1 | CASSLDINQPQHF | TGCGCCAGCAGCTTAGACATAAATCAGCCCCAGCATTTT
NA | TRBJ2-5 | NA | TRBV2 | CASSVSLWETQYF | TGTGCCAGCAGTGTTAGTCTGTGGGAGACCCAGTACTTC
NA | TRBJ2-1 | NA | TRBV11-2 | CASSLAVGAHNEQFF | TGTGCCAGCAGCTTAGCTGTGGGGGCCCACAATGAGCAGTTCTTC
NA | TRBJ2-7 | TRBD1 | TRBV4-2 | CASSQDPQGPYEQYF | TGTGCCAGCAGCCAAGATCCACAGGGGCCCTACGAGCAGTACTTC
NA | TRBJ1-1 | NA | TRBV6-2/TRBV6-3 | CASSPGGPPNTEAFF | TGTGCCAGCAGTCCGGGAGGACCCCCGAACACTGAAGCTTTCTTT
NA | TRBJ1-2 | NA | TRBV6-5 | CASGDGTINDGYTF | TGTGCCAGCGGGGATGGGACAATCAATGATGGCTACACCTTC
NA | TRBJ1-1 | NA | TRBV3-1/TRBV3-2 | CASSFTENTEAFF | TGTGCCAGCAGCTTCACAGAGAACACTGAAGCTTTCTTT
NA | TRBJ1-4 | TRBD1 | TRBV7-9 | CASSQGQGVSREKLFF | TGTGCCAGCAGCCAAGGACAGGGGGTTTCTCGGGAAAAACTGTTTTTT
NA | TRBJ1-2 | TRBD1 | TRBV7-2 | CASSGDSFYGYTF | TGTGCCAGCAGCGGGGACAGCTTCTATGGCTACACCTTC
NA | TRBJ1-6 | TRBD1 | TRBV19 | CASSIQQGALIDSPLHF | TGTGCCAGTAGTATCCAACAGGGGGCTTTAATTGATTCACCCCTCCACTTT
NA | TRBJ1-1 | NA | TRBV2 | CASKRNTEAFF | TGTGCCAGCAAGAGGAACACTGAAGCTTTCTTT
NA | TRBJ2-4 | TRBD2 | TRBV4-3 | CASSQTSGGGAKNIQYF | TGCGCCAGCAGCCAGACTAGCGGGGGTGGAGCCAAAAACATTCAGTACTTC
NA | TRBJ1-5 | NA | TRBV5-5 | CASQVSRGSNQPQHF | TGTGCCAGCCAAGTTTCTCGGGGTAGCAATCAGCCCCAGCATTTT
NA | TRBJ2-2 | NA | TRBV6-2/TRBV6-3 | CASSYTGGSTGELFF | TGTGCCAGCAGTTATACCGGGGGAAGCACCGGGGAGCTGTTTTTT
NA | TRBJ1-3 | NA | TRBV4-3 | CASSQDRSGVGNTIYF | TGCGCCAGCAGCCAAGATCGATCAGGGGTGGGAAACACCATATATTTT
NA | TRBJ1-5 | NA | TRBV21-1 | CASSKKTDRNGQPQHF | TGTGCCAGCAGCAAGAAAACAGACCGAAACGGTCAGCCCCAGCATTTT
once | TRBJ2-2 | TRBD1 | TRBV5-1 | CASSLAGQGAGELFF | TGCGCCAGCAGCTTGGCGGGACAGGGGGCCGGGGAGCTGTTTTTT
NA | TRBJ2-7 | NA | TRBV11-2 | CASSLGHYEQYF | TGTGCCAGCAGCTTGGGACACTACGAGCAGTACTTC
NA | TRBJ1-2 | NA | TRBV15 | CATSPADLYNYGYTF | TGTGCCACCAGCCCAGCAGACTTATATAACTATGGCTACACCTTC
once | TRBJ1-1 | NA | TRBV6-2/TRBV6-3 | CASSRGPSPQPATEAFF | TGTGCCAGCAGTAGAGGGCCGTCACCTCAACCTGCCACTGAAGCTTTCTTT
NA | TRBJ2-4 | NA | TRBV18 | CASSPAAGSAKNIQYF | TGTGCCAGCTCACCTGCGGCAGGGTCAGCCAAAAACATTCAGTACTTC
NA | TRBJ2-7 | TRBD2 | TRBV5-1 | CASSLGGASGGEQYF | TGCGCCAGCAGCTTGGGTGGGGCTTCGGGGGGCGAGCAGTACTTC
NA | TRBJ1-6 | TRBD1 | TRBV28 | CASSPGQIRNNSPLHF | TGTGCCAGCAGTCCGGGACAGATTAGGAATAATTCACCCCTCCACTTT
NA | TRBJ2-7 | TRBD1 | TRBV4-2 | CASSSQGYEQYF | TGTGCCAGCAGCTCACAGGGGTACGAGCAGTACTTC
NA | TRBJ1-2 | NA | TRBV25-1 | CASSRDLGDGYTF | TGTGCCAGCAGCCGCGACCTGGGCGATGGCTACACCTTC
NA | TRBJ1-2 | NA | TRBV6-1 | CASSEQVNYGYTF | TGTGCCAGCAGTGAACAGGTTAACTATGGCTACACCTTC
NA | TRBJ1-1 | NA | TRBV29-1 | CSVEGNTEAFF | TGCAGCGTGGAGGGGAACACTGAAGCTTTCTTT
NA | TRBJ2-7 | TRBD2 | TRBV5-1 | CASSFGLAGDNYEQYF | TGCGCCAGCAGCTTTGGACTAGCGGGGGATAACTACGAGCAGTACTTC
few | TRBJ2-7 | TRBD2 | TRBV5-4 | CASSHGTSGTYEQYF | TGTGCCAGCAGCCACGGGACTAGCGGAACCTACGAGCAGTACTTC
NA | TRBJ2-7 | NA | TRBV28 | CASSLLVSRYSYEQYF | TGTGCCAGCAGTTTATTAGTAAGCCGTTACTCCTACGAGCAGTACTTC
few | TRBJ1-5 | NA | TRBV4-3 | CASSPEPNSNQPQHF | TGCGCCAGCAGCCCAGAACCTAATAGCAATCAGCCCCAGCATTTT
NA | TRBJ1-5 | NA | TRBV19 | CASSNHPGGPQHF | TGTGCCAGTAGTAACCATCCCGGGGGGCCCCAGCATTTT
NA | TRBJ1-1 | NA | TRBV2 | CASSEREGRGMNTEAFF | TGTGCCAGCAGTGAACGAGAAGGGAGAGGGATGAACACTGAAGCTTTCTTT
NA | TRBJ2-7 | TRBD1 | TRBV4-3 | CASSQDVGTGDYEQYF | TGCGCCAGCAGCCAAGATGTCGGGACAGGGGACTACGAGCAGTACTTC
NA | TRBJ2-3 | TRBD2 | TRBV6-5 | CASRRPSGGANTQYF | TGTGCCAGCAGGAGACCTAGCGGGGGGGCGAATACGCAGTATTTT
NA | TRBJ1-4 | TRBD1 | TRBV11-3 | CASSSGQGYEKLFF | TGTGCCAGCAGCTCGGGACAGGGTTATGAAAAACTGTTTTTT
NA | TRBJ1-1 | TRBD1 | TRBV18 | CASSPDRFLMNTEAFF | TGTGCCAGCTCACCGGACAGGTTTTTGATGAACACTGAAGCTTTCTTT
NA | TRBJ2-5 | TRBD2 | TRBV4-2 | CASSQAKRGGVETQYF | TGTGCCAGCAGCCAAGCTAAGCGGGGGGGCGTGGAGACCCAGTACTTC
NA | TRBJ2-5 | NA | TRBV2 | CASNRVEETQYF | TGTGCCAGCAACAGGGTGGAAGAGACCCAGTACTTC
NA | TRBJ2-1 | TRBD2 | TRBV7-2 | CASSTAGGPPHEQFF | TGTGCCAGCAGCACAGCGGGGGGCCCGCCGCATGAGCAGTTCTTC
NA | TRBJ1-6 | NA | TRBV5-1 | CASRGSGTYNSPLHF | TGCGCCAGCAGAGGATCGGGAACCTATAATTCACCCCTCCACTTT
NA | TRBJ2-3 | NA | TRBV10-1 | CASSESARLGPDTQYF | TGCGCCAGCAGTGAGTCGGCTAGGCTCGGTCCAGATACGCAGTATTTT
NA | TRBJ2-7 | NA | TRBV25-1 | CASSEPAGSGYEQYF | TGTGCCAGCAGTGAGCCGGCCGGGTCGGGTTACGAGCAGTACTTC